This T cell receptor beta chain derives from a study of blood T cell repertoires in COVID-19. Study in general: Whether acute or convalescent, the COVID-19 samples came from the United States, Italy and Spain. From T cells, B-cell-depleted T cells, or PBMCs came the material, which was cDNA or gDNA.

Original analysis: Reference gene primer amplification gave nucleated cell count estimates. TCRdb keeps only in-frame clones here, not all; method: immunoSEQ multiplex PCR. Clone size and the V and J calls come from that table; the DNA yielded D and trimming. The table has hundreds of thousands of clones, roughly 82% seen once. This clone was counted only a few times. V was pared by 7 bases and J by 4 bases, with 8 bases of the junction left unmatched. This CDR3 has 14 residues. CDR1 ENHRY and CDR2 SYGVKD come from the germline V gene. This chain uses TRBV10-3 with TRBJ1-1, with TRBD1 identical over 8 bases. The sequence derives from a woman older than 75 with active or convalescent COVID-19. Material: peripheral blood. The CDR3, as DNA: TGTGCCATCAAGCATACCGGGACAGGCACTGAAGCTTTCTTT. Protein sequence: CAIKHTGTGTEAFF.